The clone carrying this T cell receptor beta chain was counted at least ten times. Antigen unknown. In building TCR beta libraries, iRepertoire HTBI primers were used together with Arm-PCR of CDR3 regions. TCRdb ran MiXCR on the multiplex PCR reads and lists one entry per CDR3 protein. The sample includes about 430,000 distinct CDR3 sequences, over 14% of them seen just once. Indicated time point: newly diagnosed GD, antithyroid drugs for less than 3 months. Preparation of the TCR library used RNA extracted from PBMCs. Graves' disease diagnoses followed American Thyroid Association guidelines. Trimming left V 6 bases short and J 0 bases short, with 16 bases between. The CDR3 is made up of 15 amino acids. CDR1 DFQATT and CDR2 SNEGSKA come from the germline V gene (reference sequence). These data are taken from a study of regulatory T cells in long-lasting Graves disease. Study-level findings and limits: New patients shared roughly 980 public clonotypes, fewer than the roughly 2,700 shared by persistent patients.

These data also formed part of another study, on T cells in Graves' hyperthyroidism and ophthalmopathy. That publication notes: When the TCR CDR3 underwent first-round RT-PCR, the HTBI primer set was used.

The sample consisted of peripheral blood mononuclear cells (PBMCs), taken at new diagnosis, from a patient treated with antithyroid drugs. This clonotype was obtained from a woman aged 40 to 50 with Graves disease. V usage is TRBV20-1 and J usage is TRBJ2-3, with a possible D match to TRBD1 (5 bases). DNA of the CDR3: TGCAGTGCCGAGGTCGTGGGGCAAAGCACAGATACGCAGTATTTT. It translates to CSAEVVGQSTDTQYF.